This T cell receptor beta chain was sequenced for a study of blood T cell repertoires in COVID-19. About the research overall: Acute and convalescent COVID-19 specimens originated in the United States, Italy and Spain. Sample material is recorded as cDNA or gDNA derived from T cells, B-cell-depleted T cells, or PBMCs.

V lost 5 bases to trimming and J lost 7 bases, with 9 bases between them. CDR1 is SGHAT and CDR2 is FQNNGV in the germline V gene. The CDR3 sequence is 12 residues long. Study processing details: Counts of nucleated cells, estimated from reference gene primer amplification, were obtained. Clones were sequenced by immunoSEQ multiplex PCR, and TCRdb holds only the in-frame ones, with some missing. D and trimming were read from the DNA, whereas the V and J calls and clone size are those reported in that table. The sample gives some 150,000 clones, around four fifths of which show up once; roughly 8% is in the top ten.

This rearrangement joins TRBV11-2 to TRBJ2-1; no clear D gene. The specimen sequenced was peripheral blood. The clonotype was recovered from a man aged 40-50 years who had recovered from COVID-19. The chain's CDR3 is CASSTTRNEQFF. The CDR3 DNA is TGTGCCAGCAGCACCACGCGGAATGAGCAGTTCTTC. The whole variable domain, remainder taken from reference TRBV11-2 and TRBJ2-1, is EAGVAQSPRYKIIEKRQSVAFWCNPISGHATLYWYQQILGQGPKLLIQFQNNGVVDDSQLPKDRFSAERLKGVDSTLKIQPAKLEDSAVYLCASSTTRNEQFFGPGTRLTVL.